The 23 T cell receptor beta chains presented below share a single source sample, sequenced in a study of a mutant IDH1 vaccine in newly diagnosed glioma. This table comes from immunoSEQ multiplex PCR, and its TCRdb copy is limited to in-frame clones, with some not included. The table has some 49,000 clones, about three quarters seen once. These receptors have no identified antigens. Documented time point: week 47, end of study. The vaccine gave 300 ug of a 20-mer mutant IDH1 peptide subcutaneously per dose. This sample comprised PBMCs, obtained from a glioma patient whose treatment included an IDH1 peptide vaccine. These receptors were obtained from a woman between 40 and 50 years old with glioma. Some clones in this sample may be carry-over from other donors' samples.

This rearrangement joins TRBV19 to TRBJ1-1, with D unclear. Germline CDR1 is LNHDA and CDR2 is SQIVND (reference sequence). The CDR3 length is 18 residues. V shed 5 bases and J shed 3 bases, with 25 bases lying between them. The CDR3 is CASSSNIRRRAQDTEAFF. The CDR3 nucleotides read TGTGCCAGTAGTTCCAATATTAGAAGACGGGCCCAGGACACTGAAGCTTTCTTT. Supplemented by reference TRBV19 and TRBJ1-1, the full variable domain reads DGGITQSPKYLFRKEGQNVTLSCEQNLNHDAMYWYRQDPGQGLRLIYYSQIVNDFQKGDIAEGYSVSREKKESFPLTVTSAQKNPTAFYLCASSSNIRRRAQDTEAFFGQGTRLTVV.

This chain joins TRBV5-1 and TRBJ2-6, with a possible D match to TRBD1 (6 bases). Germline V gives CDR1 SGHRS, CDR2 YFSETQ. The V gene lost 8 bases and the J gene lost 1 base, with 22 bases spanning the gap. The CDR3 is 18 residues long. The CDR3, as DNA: TGCGCCAGTTCAGACTTTCGGGACACCGGATCTGGGGCCAACGTCCTGACTTTC. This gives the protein CASSDFRDTGSGANVLTF.

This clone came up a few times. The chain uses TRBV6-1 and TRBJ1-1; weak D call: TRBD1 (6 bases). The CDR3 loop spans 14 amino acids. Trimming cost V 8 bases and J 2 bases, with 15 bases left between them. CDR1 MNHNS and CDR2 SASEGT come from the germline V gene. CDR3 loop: CASARGQSNTEAFF. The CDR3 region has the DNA TGTGCCAGCGCCCGAGGACAGAGCAACACTGAAGCTTTCTTT.

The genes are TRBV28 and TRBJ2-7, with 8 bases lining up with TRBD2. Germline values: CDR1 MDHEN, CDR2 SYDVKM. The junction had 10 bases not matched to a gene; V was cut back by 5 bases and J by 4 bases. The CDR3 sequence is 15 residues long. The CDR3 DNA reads TGTGCCAGCAGTCGCCCCGGGGGGGCGGAGTACGAGCAGTACTTC. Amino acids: CASSRPGGAEYEQYF.

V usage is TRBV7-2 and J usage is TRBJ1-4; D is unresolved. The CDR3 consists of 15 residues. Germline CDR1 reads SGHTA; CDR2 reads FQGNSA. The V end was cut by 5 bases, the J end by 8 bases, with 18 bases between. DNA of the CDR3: TGTGCCAGCAGCCCAAGGATGGGAGTTTCAGAAAAACTGTTTTTT. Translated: CASSPRMGVSEKLFF.

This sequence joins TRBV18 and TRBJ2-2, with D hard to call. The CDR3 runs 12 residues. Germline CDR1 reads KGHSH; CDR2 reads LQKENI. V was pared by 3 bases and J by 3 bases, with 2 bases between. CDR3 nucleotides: TGTGCCAGCTCACCGGACACCGGGGAGCTGTTTTTT. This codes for CASSPDTGELFF.

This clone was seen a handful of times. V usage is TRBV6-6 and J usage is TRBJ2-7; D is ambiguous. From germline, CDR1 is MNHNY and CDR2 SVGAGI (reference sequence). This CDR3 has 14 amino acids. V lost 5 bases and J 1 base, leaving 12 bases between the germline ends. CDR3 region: CASSQSDSSYEQYF. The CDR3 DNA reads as TGTGCCAGCAGTCAATCAGATAGTTCCTACGAGCAGTACTTC.

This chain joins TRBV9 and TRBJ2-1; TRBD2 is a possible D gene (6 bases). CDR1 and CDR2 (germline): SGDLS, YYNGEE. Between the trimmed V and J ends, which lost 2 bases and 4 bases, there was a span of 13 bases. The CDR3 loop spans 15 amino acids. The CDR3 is CASSVQAGLYNEQFF. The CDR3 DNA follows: TGTGCCAGCAGCGTTCAAGCGGGCCTTTACAATGAGCAGTTCTTC.

The CDR3 loop reads CASSRQGNYGYTF. CDR3 coding DNA: TGTGCCAGCAGCCGACAGGGGAACTATGGCTACACCTTC. The chain is built from TRBV2 and TRBJ1-2; 8 bases match TRBD1. CDR3 size: 13 residues. CDR1 and CDR2 from the germline V gene are SNHLY and FYNNEI. Trimming cost V 6 bases and J 2 bases; bases outside gene matches: 2.

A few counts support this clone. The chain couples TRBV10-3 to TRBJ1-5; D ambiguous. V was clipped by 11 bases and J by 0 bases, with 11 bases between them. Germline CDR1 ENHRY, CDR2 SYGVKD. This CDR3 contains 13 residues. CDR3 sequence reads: CASAGDSNQPQHF. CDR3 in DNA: TGTGCCTCAGCAGGTGATAGCAATCAGCCCCAGCATTTT.

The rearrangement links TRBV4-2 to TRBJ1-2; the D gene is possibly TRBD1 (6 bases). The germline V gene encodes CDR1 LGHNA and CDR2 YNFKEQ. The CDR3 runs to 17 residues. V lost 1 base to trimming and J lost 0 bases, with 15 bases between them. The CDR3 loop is CASSQGALQGSNYGYTF. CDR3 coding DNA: TGTGCCAGCAGCCAAGGAGCCTTACAGGGTTCTAACTATGGCTACACCTTC.

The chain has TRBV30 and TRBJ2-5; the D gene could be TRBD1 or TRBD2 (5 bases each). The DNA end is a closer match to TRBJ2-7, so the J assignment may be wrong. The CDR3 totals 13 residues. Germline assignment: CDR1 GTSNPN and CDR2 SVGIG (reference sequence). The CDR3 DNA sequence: TGTGCCTGGGGGACGGGTTTAAACTACGAGCAGTACTTC. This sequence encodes CAWGTGLNYEQYF.

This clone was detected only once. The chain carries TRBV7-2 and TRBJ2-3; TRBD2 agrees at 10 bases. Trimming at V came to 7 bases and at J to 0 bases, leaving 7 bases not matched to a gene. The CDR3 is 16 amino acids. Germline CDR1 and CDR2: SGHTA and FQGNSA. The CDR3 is CASNVLAGGSTDTQYF. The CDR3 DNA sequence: TGTGCCAGCAACGTCTTAGCGGGGGGAAGCACAGATACGCAGTATTTT.

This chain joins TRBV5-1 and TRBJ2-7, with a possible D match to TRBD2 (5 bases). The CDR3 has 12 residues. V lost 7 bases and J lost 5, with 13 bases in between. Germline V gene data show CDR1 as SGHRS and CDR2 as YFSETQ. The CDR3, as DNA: TGCGCCAGCTTCGAGGCCGGGGACGAGCAGTACTTC. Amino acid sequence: CASFEAGDEQYF.

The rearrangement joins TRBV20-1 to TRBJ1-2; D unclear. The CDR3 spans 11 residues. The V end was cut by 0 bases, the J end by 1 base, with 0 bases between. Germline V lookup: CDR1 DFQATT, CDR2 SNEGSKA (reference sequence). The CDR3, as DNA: TGCAGTGCTAGAGATAACTATGGCTACACCTTC. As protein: CSARDNYGYTF.

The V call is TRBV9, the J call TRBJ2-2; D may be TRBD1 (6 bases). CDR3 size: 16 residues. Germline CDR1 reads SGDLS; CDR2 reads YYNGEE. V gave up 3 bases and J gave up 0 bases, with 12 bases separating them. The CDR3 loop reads CASSARDTPNTGELFF. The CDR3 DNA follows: TGTGCCAGCAGCGCTAGGGACACCCCGAACACCGGGGAGCTGTTTTTT. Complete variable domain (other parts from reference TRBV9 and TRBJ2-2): DSGVTQTPKHLITATGQRVTLRCSPRSGDLSVYWYQQSLDQGLQFLIQYYNGEERAKGNILERFSAQQFPDLHSELNLSSLELGDSALYFCASSARDTPNTGELFFGEGSRLTVL.

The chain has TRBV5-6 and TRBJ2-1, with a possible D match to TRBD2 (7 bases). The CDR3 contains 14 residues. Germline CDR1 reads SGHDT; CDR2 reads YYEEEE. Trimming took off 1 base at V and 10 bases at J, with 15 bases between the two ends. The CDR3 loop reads CASSLSGGLREQFF. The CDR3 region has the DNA TGTGCCAGCAGCTTGTCGGGGGGCCTGAGGGAGCAGTTCTTC.

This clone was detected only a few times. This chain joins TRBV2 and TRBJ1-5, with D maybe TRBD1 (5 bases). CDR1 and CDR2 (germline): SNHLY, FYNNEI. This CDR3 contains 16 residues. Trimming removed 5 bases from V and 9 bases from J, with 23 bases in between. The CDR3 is CASSSRDRPLGGPQHF. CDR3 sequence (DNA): TGTGCCAGCAGTTCCAGGGATAGGCCCCTAGGTGGGCCCCAGCATTTT.

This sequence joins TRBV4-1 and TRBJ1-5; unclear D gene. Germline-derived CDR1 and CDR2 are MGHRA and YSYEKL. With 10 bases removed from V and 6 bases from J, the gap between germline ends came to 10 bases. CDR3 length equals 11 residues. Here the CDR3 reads CAIVRVQPQHF. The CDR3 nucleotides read TGCGCCATCGTGAGGGTTCAGCCCCAGCATTTT.

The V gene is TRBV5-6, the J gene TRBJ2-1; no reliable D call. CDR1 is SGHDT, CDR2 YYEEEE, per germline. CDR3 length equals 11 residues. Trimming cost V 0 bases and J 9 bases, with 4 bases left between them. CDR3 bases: TGTGCCAGCAGCTTGGTAAGTGAGCAGTTCTTC. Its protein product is CASSLVSEQFF.

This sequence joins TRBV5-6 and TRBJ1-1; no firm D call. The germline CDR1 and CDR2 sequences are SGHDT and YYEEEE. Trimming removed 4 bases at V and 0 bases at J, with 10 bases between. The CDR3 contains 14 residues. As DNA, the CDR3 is TGTGCCAGCAGCCACCTTGGAATGAACACTGAAGCTTTCTTT. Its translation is CASSHLGMNTEAFF.

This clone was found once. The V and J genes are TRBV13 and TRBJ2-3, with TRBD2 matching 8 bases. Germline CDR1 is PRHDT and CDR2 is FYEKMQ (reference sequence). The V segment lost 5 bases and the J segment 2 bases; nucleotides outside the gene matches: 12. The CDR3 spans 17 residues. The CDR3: CASSRGYGGAFTDTQYF. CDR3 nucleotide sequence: TGTGCCAGCAGCAGGGGCTACGGGGGGGCTTTCACAGATACGCAGTATTTT.

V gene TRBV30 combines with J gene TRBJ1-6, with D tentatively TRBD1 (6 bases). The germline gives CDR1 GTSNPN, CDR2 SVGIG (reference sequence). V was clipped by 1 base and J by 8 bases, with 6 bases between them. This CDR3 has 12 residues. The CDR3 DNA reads TGTGCCTGGAGTGGACAGGATTCACCCCTCCACTTT. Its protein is CAWSGQDSPLHF.